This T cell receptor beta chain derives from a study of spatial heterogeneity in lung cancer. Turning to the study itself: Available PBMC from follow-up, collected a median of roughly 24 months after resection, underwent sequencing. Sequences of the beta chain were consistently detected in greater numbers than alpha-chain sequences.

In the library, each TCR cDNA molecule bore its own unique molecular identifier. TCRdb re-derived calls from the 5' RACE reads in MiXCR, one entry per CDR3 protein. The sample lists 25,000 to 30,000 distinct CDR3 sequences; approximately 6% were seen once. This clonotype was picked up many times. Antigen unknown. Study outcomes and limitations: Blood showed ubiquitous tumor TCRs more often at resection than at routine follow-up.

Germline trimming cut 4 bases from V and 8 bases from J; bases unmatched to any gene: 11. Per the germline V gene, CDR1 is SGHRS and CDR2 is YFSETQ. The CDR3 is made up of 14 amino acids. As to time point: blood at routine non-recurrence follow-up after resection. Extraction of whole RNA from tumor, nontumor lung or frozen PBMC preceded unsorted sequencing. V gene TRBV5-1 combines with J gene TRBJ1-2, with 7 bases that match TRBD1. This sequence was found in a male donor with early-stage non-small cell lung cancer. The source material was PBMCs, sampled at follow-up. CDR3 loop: CASSVDRVVGGYTF. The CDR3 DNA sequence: TGCGCCAGCAGCGTTGACAGGGTAGTTGGGGGCTACACCTTC. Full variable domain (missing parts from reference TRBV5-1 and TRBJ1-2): KAGVTQTPRYLIKTRGQQVTLSCSPISGHRSVSWYQQTPGQGLQFLFEYFSETQRNKGNFPGRFSGRQFSNSRSEMNVSTLELGDSALYLCASSVDRVVGGYTFGSGTRLTVV.